This T cell receptor (beta chain) was identified during a study of radiation and T cells in renal cell carcinoma. Turning to the study itself: Nephrectomy followed 15 Gy stereotactic body radiation by 4 weeks.

Study-wide results and limits: In blood, top tumor clones expanded by 2 weeks, shrinking by 4.

On this clone itself: Its specificity is unknown.

Profiling relied on immunoSEQ multiplex PCR, and the TCRdb table lists in-frame clones only, not all of them. Counted here are 110,000 to 150,000 clones, about 88% occurring once; the ten biggest clones make up 12%. Regarding time point: baseline pretreatment blood. Indicated treatment: 15 Gy SBRT to primary tumor, nephrectomy 4 weeks later. The specimen was blood, collected from a patient whose treatment included radiotherapy and nephrectomy. The clonotype originates from a woman between 45 and 65 years old with renal cell carcinoma.

CDR3 in DNA: TGTGCCATCAGTGAGTCATCCAGGTTTTTGTTCTCTCTAGCCAAAAACATTCAGTACTTC. Translation gives CAISESSRFLFSLAKNIQYF. The rearrangement uses TRBV10-3 and TRBJ2-4; D not certain. Per germline, CDR1 ENHRY and CDR2 SYGVKD. The CDR3 covers 20 residues. The germline V and J ends were trimmed by 0 bases and 0 bases, with 21 bases remaining between them.